This T cell receptor beta chain is from a study of blood T cell repertoires in COVID-19. Study-wide background: From the United States, Italy and Spain came samples of acute and convalescent COVID-19.

In the source study's methods: Cell counts per sample came from amplifying reference gene primers. Sequencing used immunoSEQ multiplex PCR; TCRdb keeps in-frame clones, though not all of them. V and J calls plus clone size are reproduced from that table; the DNA served to infer D and trimming. The sample consists of 150,000 to 200,000 clones, roughly 87% of them appearing once. One Seattle source followed patients from active infection through their disease course. In germline, CDR1 is MDHEN, CDR2 SYDVKM. The CDR3 is made up of 17 amino acids. Trimming cost V 6 bases and J 1 base; bases outside gene matches: 10.

The TCR comes from an older woman with COVID-19, enrolled during active disease. This sequence joins TRBV28 and TRBJ1-3; the match to TRBD1 covers 9 bases. The sample consisted of peripheral blood. The CDR3 nucleotides are TGTGCCAGCAGACTCCGGGACAGGGTTTCGTCTGGAAACACCATATATTTT. Amino acids: CASRLRDRVSSGNTIYF.